The rows below give T cell receptor beta chains drawn from one sample of a study of T-cell memory formation after mild COVID-19. In TCRdb, the 5' RACE reads were re-called with MiXCR into one record per CDR3 protein. The table shows tens of thousands of distinct CDR3 sequences, with more than 10% occurring only once. The specimen sequenced was PBMCs or a T cell subset sorted from them (not recorded which). All receptors derive from a man aged 18 to 29 who had mild COVID-19 (a few samples of this study predate the infection). Cell type and time point are not known. Each CDR3 is given with its conserved first and last residue. The D gene is left open where the match is weak. Size values are once, few and many counts, or a class for expanded clones, and some rows have none.

abundance,d_gene,v_gene,j_gene,CDR3aa,CDR3nt
NA,NA,TRBV5-5,TRBJ1-1,CASSWKNTEAFF,TGTGCCAGCAGCTGGAAGAACACTGAAGCTTTCTTT
NA,TRBD2,TRBV5-1,TRBJ2-1,CASSLGLAGVDEQFF,TGCGCCAGCAGCTTGGGACTAGCGGGGGTTGATGAGCAGTTCTTC
few,NA,TRBV27,TRBJ1-1,CASSFPGGTEAFF,TGTGCCAGCAGTTTCCCGGGGGGGACTGAAGCTTTCTTT
few,TRBD1,TRBV12-3/TRBV12-4,TRBJ2-7,CASSLQGTAYEQYF,TGTGCCAGCAGCCTACAGGGGACGGCTTACGAGCAGTACTTC
NA,TRBD2,TRBV6-2/TRBV6-3,TRBJ2-3,CASSYSKFVAGGITDTQYF,TGTGCCAGCAGTTACTCGAAGTTCGTGGCGGGGGGCATCACAGATACGCAGTATTTT
few,TRBD1,TRBV29-1,TRBJ2-5,CSVEGTGVWKETQYF,TGCAGCGTTGAAGGGACAGGGGTTTGGAAAGAGACCCAGTACTTC
NA,NA,TRBV9,TRBJ2-3,CASSLYGPTTDTQYF,TGTGCCAGCAGCCTTTACGGACCCACGACAGATACGCAGTATTTT
many,NA,TRBV6-2/TRBV6-3,TRBJ2-3,CASSYASGWGASDTQYF,TGTGCCAGCAGTTACGCGTCCGGTTGGGGGGCCTCAGATACGCAGTATTTT
NA,NA,TRBV24-1,TRBJ1-1,CATSDLRGVDTEAFF,TGTGCCACCAGTGATTTACGGGGGGTGGACACTGAAGCTTTCTTT
NA,NA,TRBV12-3/TRBV12-4,TRBJ2-3,CASSEYRGGSTDTQYF,TGTGCCAGCAGTGAATACCGCGGGGGCAGCACAGATACGCAGTATTTT
NA,NA,TRBV5-1,TRBJ1-1,CASRPDMNTEAFF,TGCGCCAGCAGACCGGATATGAACACTGAAGCTTTCTTT